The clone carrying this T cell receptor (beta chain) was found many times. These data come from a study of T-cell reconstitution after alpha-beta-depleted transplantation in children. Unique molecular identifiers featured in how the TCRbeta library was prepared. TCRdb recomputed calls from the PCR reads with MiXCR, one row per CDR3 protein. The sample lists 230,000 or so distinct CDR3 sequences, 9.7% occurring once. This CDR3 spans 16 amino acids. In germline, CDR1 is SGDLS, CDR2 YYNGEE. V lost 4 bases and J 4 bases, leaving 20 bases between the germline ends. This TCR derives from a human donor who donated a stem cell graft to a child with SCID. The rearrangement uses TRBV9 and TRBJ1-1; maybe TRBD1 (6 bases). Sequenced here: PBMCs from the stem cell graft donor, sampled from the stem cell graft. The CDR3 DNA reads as TGTGCCAGCAGCCCACAAACGGGGGGCTTGGGCACTGAAGCTTTCTTT. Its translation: CASSPQTGGLGTEAFF.